The T cell receptor beta chain described here comes from a study of graft-versus-host responses after intestinal transplantation. As for this clone: The antigen remains unidentified.

CDR1 is KGHSH, CDR2 LQKENI, per germline. This CDR3 spans 11 amino acids. The ends were cut back, 6 bases at V and 3 bases at J, with 6 bases in the middle. Generated by immunoSEQ multiplex PCR, the TCRdb table keeps only in-frame clones and is missing some. The profile covers 100,000 to 120,000 clones, with roughly 93% appearing a single time and 0.5% to 0.6% taken by the ten largest. This chain links TRBV18 with TRBJ2-7; D gene uncertain. The TCR was taken from a human donor who received an intestinal transplant. The specimen comprised unstimulated CD8+ T cells sorted from spleen or lymph node cells, sampled before intestinal transplant. DNA of the CDR3: TGTGCCAGCTCGAGCGACTACGAGCAGTACTTC. This sequence encodes CASSSDYEQYF.